This T cell receptor beta chain is from a study of blood T cell repertoires in COVID-19. Study-level information: The United States, Italy and Spain were the sources of the acute and convalescent COVID-19 samples. Nucleic acid was either cDNA or gDNA, and it came from T cells, B-cell-depleted T cells, or PBMCs.

Per the original data handling: Amplification of reference gene primers was used by the study to estimate nucleated cell counts. Sequencing was performed with immunoSEQ multiplex PCR; in TCRdb, only in-frame clones are kept and a portion is missing. V and J calls and clone size are given by that table; D and trimming were obtained from the DNA. The data contain some 220,000 clones, approximately 85% of them singletons. The CDR3 is made up of 13 amino acids. The germline gives CDR1 MNHEY, CDR2 SVGEGT. V lost 2 bases, J lost 4 bases, and 8 bases lay in between. The material sequenced was peripheral blood. This sequence was found in a man aged 45-65 years with acute or convalescent COVID-19. This chain links TRBV6-2 or TRBV6-3 with TRBJ1-1, with unresolved D. The CDR3 loop is CASSYEGSTEAFF. The CDR3 DNA reads TGTGCCAGCAGTTACGAGGGCAGCACTGAAGCTTTCTTT.